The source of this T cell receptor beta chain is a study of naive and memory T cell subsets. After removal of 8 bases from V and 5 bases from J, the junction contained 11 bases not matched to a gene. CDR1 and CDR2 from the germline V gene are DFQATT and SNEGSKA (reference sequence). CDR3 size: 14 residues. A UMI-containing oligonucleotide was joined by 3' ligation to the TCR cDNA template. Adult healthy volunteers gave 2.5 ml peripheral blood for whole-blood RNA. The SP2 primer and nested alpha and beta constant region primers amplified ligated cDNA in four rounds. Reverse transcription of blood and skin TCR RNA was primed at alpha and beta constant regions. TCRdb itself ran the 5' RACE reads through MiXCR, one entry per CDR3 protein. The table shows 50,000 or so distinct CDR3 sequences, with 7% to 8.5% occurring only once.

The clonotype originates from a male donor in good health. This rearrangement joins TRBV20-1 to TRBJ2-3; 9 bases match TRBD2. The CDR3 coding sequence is TGCAGTTCTGGGGCGGGAGGGCCCGGAGATACGCAGTATTTT. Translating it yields CSSGAGGPGDTQYF.